Presented here are 21 T cell receptor beta chains from one specimen sequenced in a study of regulatory T cells in long-lasting Graves disease. The time point: newly diagnosed GD, antithyroid drugs for less than 3 months. Making the TCR library involved RNA that had been extracted from PBMCs. Construction of TCR beta libraries relied on iRepertoire HTBI primers and on Arm-PCR targeting CDR3 regions. TCRdb reprocessed the multiplex PCR reads with MiXCR, giving one entry per CDR3 protein. The sample has 530,000 or so distinct CDR3 sequences; approximately 16% are singletons. These data also featured in a second study, about T cells in Graves' hyperthyroidism and ophthalmopathy.

The sample consisted of peripheral blood mononuclear cells (PBMCs), taken at new diagnosis, from a patient treated with antithyroid drugs. The receptors shown here come from a man between 18 and 35 years old with Graves disease.

The sample holds a few counts of this clonotype. The V and J genes are TRBV4-2 and TRBJ1-6, with 9 nucleotides matching TRBD1. The V and J ends lost 0 bases and 2 bases, in that order; junction bases with no gene match: 2. The CDR3 spans 17 residues. Germline V lookup: CDR1 LGHNA, CDR2 YNFKEQ. The CDR3 DNA is TGTGCCAGCAGCCAAGATCGGGACAGGGCCTATAATTCACCCCTCCACTTT. It codes for CASSQDRDRAYNSPLHF.

The chain has TRBV9 and TRBJ1-1, with D maybe TRBD1 (5 bases). CDR1 is SGDLS and CDR2 is YYNGEE in the germline V gene. The CDR3 has 14 residues. Deletions cut 0 bases from V and 4 bases from J, with 10 bases between. The CDR3 loop reads CASSVGQMATEAFF. The DNA for the CDR3 is TGTGCCAGCAGCGTAGGACAGATGGCCACTGAAGCTTTCTTT.

As for this clonotype: This may arise from a read error, as a much more abundant clone is one base away. V usage is TRBV2 and J usage is TRBJ2-7, with 10 positions matching TRBD2. Germline values: CDR1 SNHLY, CDR2 FYNNEI. The CDR3 sequence is 14 residues long. CDR3 sequence reads: CTSSESSGSSEQYF. The CDR3 bases are TGTACCAGCAGTGAATCTAGCGGGAGTTCCGAGCAGTACTTC.

This clonotype was recorded many times. The rearrangement uses TRBV28 and TRBJ1-2; 7 bases match TRBD1. V shed 3 bases, J shed 3 bases, and the junction held 4 bases outside the gene matches. CDR1 MDHEN and CDR2 SYDVKM come from the germline V gene. This CDR3 has 14 amino acids. CDR3 protein: CASSFSDRDYGYTF. CDR3 DNA: TGTGCCAGCAGTTTCTCTGACAGGGACTATGGCTACACCTTC.

This clonotype was found many times. This chain links TRBV3-1 with TRBJ2-7; D ambiguous. This CDR3 is built from 15 residues. Trimming took off 1 base at V and 4 bases at J, with 14 bases between the two ends. CDR1 is LGHDT, CDR2 YNNKEL, per germline (reference sequence). The CDR3 loop reads CASSQGPERTYEQYF. CDR3 nucleotides: TGTGCCAGCAGCCAAGGACCAGAAAGGACGTACGAGCAGTACTTC.

This clonotype was seen repeatedly, ten times or more. The chain is built from TRBV5-1 and TRBJ2-1; TRBD1 matches at 11 bases. There are 16 residues in the CDR3. Germline V lookup: CDR1 SGHRS, CDR2 YFSETQ. J was trimmed by 0 bases and V by 3 bases; bases with no gene match: 2. CDR3 in DNA: TGCGCCAGCAGCTGGGGACAGGGGGGCTCCTACAATGAGCAGTTCTTC. Translated: CASSWGQGGSYNEQFF.

The table lists this clonotype with many counts. The rearrangement uses TRBV20-1 and TRBJ2-1; D not certain. Germline-derived CDR1 and CDR2 are DFQATT and SNEGSKA (reference sequence). This CDR3 is built from 15 residues. Trimming took 3 bases from V and 3 from J, leaving 15 bases between them. CDR3 nucleotide sequence: TGCAGTGCTAGGTGGACGGCCCGTCGCTACAATGAGCAGTTCTTC. Its protein product is CSARWTARRYNEQFF.

There are many counts of this clonotype. The V and J genes are TRBV30 and TRBJ1-4; no firm D call. The CDR3 is 13 residues long. Germline CDR1 is GTSNPN and CDR2 is SVGIG (reference sequence). V shed 1 base and J shed 8 bases, with 11 bases lying between them. CDR3 DNA sequence: TGTGCCTGGAGTGGCATTCCCACAGAAAAACTGTTTTTT. Protein: CAWSGIPTEKLFF.

This clonotype appeared a few times. This sequence joins TRBV19 and TRBJ1-2, with a possible D match to TRBD1 (6 bases). CDR1 and CDR2 from the germline V gene are LNHDA and SQIVND (reference sequence). V lost 7 bases to trimming and J lost 7 bases, with 19 bases between them. There are 14 residues in the CDR3. As DNA, the CDR3 is TGTGCCAGTACCCTTACAAACAGGGCGGCTGGCTACACCTTC. Its protein is CASTLTNRAAGYTF.

DNA for the CDR3: TGTGCCAGCAGCGGGGGGGCTATGAACACTGAAGCTTTCTTT. This encodes CASSGGAMNTEAFF. V usage is TRBV9 and J usage is TRBJ1-1, with D perhaps matching TRBD1 (6 bases). The CDR3 covers 14 residues. The germline gives CDR1 SGDLS, CDR2 YYNGEE. V was trimmed by 3 bases and J by 0 bases, leaving 9 bases between them.

This clonotype was seen more than once but under ten times. CDR3 sequence (DNA): TGTGCCAGCGGCAGGGTGCCCAACTATGGCTACACCTTC. Its translation: CASGRVPNYGYTF. The chain is built from TRBV7-9 and TRBJ1-2, with D perhaps TRBD1 (5 bases). The CDR3 extends over 13 amino acids. Trimming removed 8 bases at V and 2 bases at J, with 12 bases between. The germline V gene has CDR1 SEHNR and CDR2 FQNEAQ (reference sequence).

This clonotype was recorded at least ten times. The chain has TRBV2 and TRBJ2-1; maybe TRBD2 (5 bases). Trimming took 4 bases from V and 5 from J, leaving 15 bases between them. The CDR3 length is 15 residues. CDR1 is SNHLY, CDR2 FYNNEI, per germline. The CDR3 here is CASSGPAAADNEQFF. For the CDR3, the DNA is TGTGCCAGCAGTGGCCCGGCAGCGGCCGACAATGAGCAGTTCTTC.

The rearrangement links TRBV12-3 or TRBV12-4 to TRBJ2-5; tentative D call: TRBD2 (5 bases). The CDR3 is 15 amino acids. Trimming pared 3 bases from V and 3 bases from J, leaving 14 bases between. This chain's CDR3 is CASSLGSGVKETQYF. The CDR3 DNA reads TGTGCCAGCAGTTTGGGGAGCGGAGTTAAAGAGACCCAGTACTTC.

This chain joins TRBV10-1 and TRBJ1-4; D may be TRBD1 (5 bases). CDR1 is WNHNN and CDR2 is SYGVQD in the germline V gene (reference sequence). The CDR3 totals 16 residues. Trimming removed 7 bases at V and 7 bases at J, with 22 bases between. CDR3 sequence reads: CASTERSRGDGEKLFF. In DNA, the CDR3 is TGCGCCAGCACTGAAAGGTCTCGGGGGGATGGTGAAAAACTGTTTTTT.

Of note for this clonotype: It may be a read error: a sequence one base away is much more abundant. The CDR3 end shows no conserved phenylalanine or tryptophan, and so a read error is likely. The chain couples TRBV20-1 to TRBJ2-7, with 13 positions matching TRBD2. Germline V gives CDR1 DFQATT, CDR2 SNEGSKA (reference sequence). After removal of 3 bases from V and 5 bases from J, the junction contained 7 bases not matched to a gene. This CDR3 comprises 15 residues. The CDR3 region is CSASRTSGSRNEQYS. CDR3 DNA sequence: TGCAGTGCTAGCAGGACTAGCGGGAGTAGGAACGAGCAGTACTCC.

There are a few counts of this clonotype. V is TRBV5-6 and J is TRBJ1-1; possibly TRBD1 for D (6 bases). Germline assignment: CDR1 SGHDT and CDR2 YYEEEE. CDR3 length equals 16 residues. V gave up 3 bases and J gave up 2 bases, with 17 bases separating them. The CDR3 nucleotides read TGTGCCAGCAGCTCTTGGACAGCCGACCCAAACACTGAAGCTTTCTTT. It yields the protein CASSSWTADPNTEAFF.

The chain joins TRBV15 to TRBJ1-4; D might be TRBD1 (5 bases). From germline, CDR1 is LNHNV and CDR2 YYDKDF (reference sequence). There are 19 residues in the CDR3. V lost 2 bases, J lost 6 bases, and 25 bases lay in between. Here the CDR3 reads CATSRLELAVRGTDEKLFF. The CDR3 region has the DNA TGTGCCACCAGCAGACTCGAGCTGGCGGTTAGAGGGACGGATGAAAAACTGTTTTTT. Full variable domain (rest looked up from reference TRBV15 and TRBJ1-4): DAMVIQNPRYQVTQFGKPVTLSCSQTLNHNVMYWYQQKSSQAPKLLFHYYDKDFNNEADTPDNFQSRRPNTSFCFLDIRSPGLGDTAMYLCATSRLELAVRGTDEKLFFGSGTQLSVL.

This clonotype was recorded many times. Compared with germline, one end of the junction differs, possibly owing to a read error. The rearrangement joins TRBV2 to TRBJ2-3, with D possibly TRBD1 on 6 matching bases. The germline V gene has CDR1 SNHLY and CDR2 FYNNEI. The CDR3 has 12 amino acids. The CDR3 sequence is CASIEQGDTQYF. CDR3 DNA sequence: TGTGCCAGCATTGAACAGGGAGATACGCAGTATTTT.

This clonotype was seen many times. The chain recombines TRBV18 with TRBJ1-1; TRBD1 is a possible D gene (5 bases). CDR1 KGHSH and CDR2 LQKENI come from the germline V gene. V dropped 0 bases and J dropped 0 bases, with 11 bases sitting between them. The CDR3 length is 16 residues. The CDR3 nucleotides are TGTGCCAGCTCACCACCGGGGCAGGGCATGAACACTGAAGCTTTCTTT. Translated, it gives CASSPPGQGMNTEAFF.

This clonotype was counted many times. This sequence joins TRBV2 and TRBJ1-3; D gene ambiguous. V lost 4 bases to trimming and J lost 0 bases, with 13 bases between them. Germline V CDR1 and CDR2: SNHLY, FYNNEI. This CDR3 spans 16 amino acids. In nucleotides, the CDR3 is TGTGCCAGCAGTGTGGCCAGCATTTCCTCTGGAAACACCATATATTTT. Translation gives CASSVASISSGNTIYF.

This clonotype came up a few times. The chain links TRBV10-3 to TRBJ1-5, with 10 bases fitting TRBD1. The V and J ends lost 8 bases and 5 bases, in that order; junction bases with no gene match: 9. Germline V CDR1 and CDR2: ENHRY, SYGVKD. The CDR3 sequence is 15 residues long. CDR3 DNA sequence: TGTGCCATCGCCACCGGGACAGGGGCAGATCAGCCCCAGCATTTT. Its protein is CAIATGTGADQPQHF.